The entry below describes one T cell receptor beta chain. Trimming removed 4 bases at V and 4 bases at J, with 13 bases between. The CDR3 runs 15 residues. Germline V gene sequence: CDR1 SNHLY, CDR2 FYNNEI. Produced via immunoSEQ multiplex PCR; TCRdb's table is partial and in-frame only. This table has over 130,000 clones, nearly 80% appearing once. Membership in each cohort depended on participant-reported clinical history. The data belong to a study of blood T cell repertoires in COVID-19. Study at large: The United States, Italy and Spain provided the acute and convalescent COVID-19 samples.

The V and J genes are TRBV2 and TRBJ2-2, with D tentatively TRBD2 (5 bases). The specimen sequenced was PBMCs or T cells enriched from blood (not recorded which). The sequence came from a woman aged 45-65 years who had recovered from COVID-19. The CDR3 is CASSGTSRATGELFF. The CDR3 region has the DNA TGTGCCAGCAGTGGAACTAGTCGGGCCACCGGGGAGCTGTTTTTT.